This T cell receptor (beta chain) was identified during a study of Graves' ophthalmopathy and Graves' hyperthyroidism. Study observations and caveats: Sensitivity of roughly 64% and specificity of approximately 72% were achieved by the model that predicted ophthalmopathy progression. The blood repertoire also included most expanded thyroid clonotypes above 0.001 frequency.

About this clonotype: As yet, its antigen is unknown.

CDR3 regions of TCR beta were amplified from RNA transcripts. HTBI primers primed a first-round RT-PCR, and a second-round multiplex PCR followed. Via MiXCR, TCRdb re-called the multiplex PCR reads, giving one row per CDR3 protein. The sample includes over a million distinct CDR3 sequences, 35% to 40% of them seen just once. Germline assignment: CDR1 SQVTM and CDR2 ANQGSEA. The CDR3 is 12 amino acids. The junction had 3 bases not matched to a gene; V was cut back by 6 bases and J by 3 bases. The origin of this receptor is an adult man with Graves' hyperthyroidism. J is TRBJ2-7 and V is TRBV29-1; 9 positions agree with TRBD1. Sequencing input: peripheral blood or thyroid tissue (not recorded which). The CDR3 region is CSVWTGVYEQYF. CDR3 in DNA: TGCAGCGTCTGGACAGGGGTCTACGAGCAGTACTTC.